This passage covers 5 T cell receptor beta chains from one sample sequenced in a study of blood T cell dynamics during melanoma immunotherapy. Clones were read by immunoSEQ multiplex PCR, and TCRdb kept only the in-frame ones, dropping some. The repertoire holds 11,000 or so clones, with 84% as singletons. Noted time point: week 3, after first cycle of checkpoint inhibitor. Sequences were derived from blood, sampled from a patient treated with checkpoint blockade. The receptors originated from a human donor with melanoma.

This chain links TRBV4-3 with TRBJ2-7; 7 bases match TRBD1. CDR3 length equals 14 residues. The ends lost 5 bases at V and 2 bases at J; junction bases unmatched: 6. Germline V CDR1 and CDR2: LGHNA, YSLEER. The CDR3 bases are TGCGCCAGCAGCAGAGGCAGGGGGACCTACGAGCAGTACTTC. Amino acid sequence: CASSRGRGTYEQYF.

This sequence joins TRBV7-8 and TRBJ2-5, with D tentatively TRBD2 (5 bases). The CDR3 contains 13 residues. Deletions cut 3 bases from V and 3 bases from J, with 8 bases between. CDR1 and CDR2 (germline): SGHVS, FQNEAQ. The CDR3 sequence: CASSFAGKETQYF. The CDR3, as DNA: TGTGCCAGCAGCTTCGCGGGTAAAGAGACCCAGTACTTC.

The rearrangement links TRBV30 to TRBJ1-6; D is uncertain. The germline V gene encodes CDR1 GTSNPN and CDR2 SVGIG (reference sequence). The CDR3 extends over 14 amino acids. V was trimmed by 4 bases and J by 8 bases, leaving 15 bases between them. This chain's CDR3 is CAWNSGYRDSPLHF. CDR3 in DNA: TGTGCCTGGAACAGTGGGTATAGGGATTCACCCCTCCACTTT.

For the CDR3, the DNA is TGTGCCAGCAGTGCCAGCGAAACTTCCTACAATGAGCAGTTCTTC. Amino acid sequence: CASSASETSYNEQFF. The chain employs TRBV28 and TRBJ2-1; D unresolved. This CDR3 comprises 15 residues. V lost 5 bases, J lost 1 base, and 12 bases lay in between. CDR1 is MDHEN and CDR2 is SYDVKM in the germline V gene.

The chain couples TRBV7-2 to TRBJ2-7, with a tentative D call TRBD2 (6 bases). V lost 6 bases to trimming and J lost 0 bases, with 15 bases between them. This CDR3 comprises 15 residues. Germline assignment: CDR1 SGHTA and CDR2 FQGNSA. The CDR3: CASSSQGGGSYEQYF. The CDR3 DNA reads as TGTGCCAGCAGTTCCCAGGGAGGAGGCTCCTACGAGCAGTACTTC. Looking up the rest from reference TRBV7-2 and TRBJ2-7 gives the full variable domain: GAGVSQSPSNKVTEKGKDVELRCDPISGHTALYWYRQSLGQGLEFLIYFQGNSAPDKSGLPSDRFSAERTGGSVSTLTIQRTQQEDSAVYLCASSSQGGGSYEQYFGPGTRLTVT.